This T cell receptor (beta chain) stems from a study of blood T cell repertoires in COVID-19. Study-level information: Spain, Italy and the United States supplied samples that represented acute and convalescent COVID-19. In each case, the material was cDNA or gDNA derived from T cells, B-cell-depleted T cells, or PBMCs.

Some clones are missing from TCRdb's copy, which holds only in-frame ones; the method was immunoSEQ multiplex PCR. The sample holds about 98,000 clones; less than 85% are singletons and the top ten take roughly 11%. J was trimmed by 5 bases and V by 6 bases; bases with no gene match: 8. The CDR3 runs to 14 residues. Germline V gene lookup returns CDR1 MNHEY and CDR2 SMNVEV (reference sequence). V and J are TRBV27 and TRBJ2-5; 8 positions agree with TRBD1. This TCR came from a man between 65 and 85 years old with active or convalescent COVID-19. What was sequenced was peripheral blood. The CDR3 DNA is TGTGCCAGCAGCGCCGGACAGGGCGGGGAGACCCAGTACTTC. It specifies CASSAGQGGETQYF.